This T cell receptor (beta chain) was recorded in a study of cytomegalovirus exposure and HLA in healthy donors. About this clone itself: Its antigen is still unknown.

Study observations and caveats: A highly shared variant cluster was judged a likely technical artifact. TCR beta V- and J-gene trimming was later associated with a missense DCLRE1C variant.

The study ran its PCR with 60 Vbeta and 13 Jbeta primers. Data came from immunoSEQ multiplex PCR; TCRdb stores just in-frame clones and leaves some out. The sample holds roughly 180,000 clones; approximately 81% are singletons and the top ten take roughly 1%. The trim removed 5 bases at V and 0 bases at J, leaving 6 bases unmatched. Looked up from germline, CDR1 is MDHEN and CDR2 is SYDVKM. This CDR3 spans 16 amino acids. This chain uses TRBV28 with TRBJ2-1, with 8 bases matching TRBD2. The sequenced sample was PBMCs. This receptor was identified in a man aged 30-40 years in good health and CMV-seronegative. CDR3 DNA sequence: TGTGCCAGCAGTCGCCGACTAGCGAGCTCCTACAATGAGCAGTTCTTC. The encoded protein is CASSRRLASSYNEQFF.